These 29 T cell receptor beta chains were all obtained from the same sample, sequenced in a study of blood T cell repertoires in COVID-19 (dated by TCRdb to about 2020). The library came from the immunoSEQ multiplex PCR assay. Not all clones reach the TCRdb copy of this immuneACCESS table, which keeps in-frame sequences only. Checked studies attribute under half of the gap to unresolved V genes and leave the rest unexplained. The sample table lists 150,000 or so clones, about 86% of them with a count of one. 7.5% to 8.5% of the sample is taken by the ten largest. Sequencing was carried out using peripheral blood. These receptors came from a woman aged 55-70 years with acute or convalescent COVID-19.

The chain has TRBV29-1 and TRBJ2-6, with 8 positions matching TRBD2. CDR1 is SQVTM and CDR2 is ANQGSEA in the germline V gene. The CDR3 is 17 residues long. J gave up 4 bases and V 6 bases, and 14 bases lay outside the gene matches. The CDR3 loop is CSVWLAGFQGGANVLTF. DNA of the CDR3: TGCAGCGTCTGGCTAGCGGGCTTTCAGGGGGGGGCCAACGTCCTGACTTTC.

The table lists this clone with a count of one. The chain couples TRBV30 to TRBJ1-1; no clear D. This CDR3 has 14 residues. The V gene lost 0 bases and the J gene lost 1 base, with 9 bases spanning the gap. Per the germline V gene, CDR1 is GTSNPN and CDR2 is SVGIG (reference sequence). CDR3 sequence (DNA): TGTGCCTGGAGTGTGGGCAGGAAGAACACTGAAGCTTTCTTT. Its protein product is CAWSVGRKNTEAFF.

The rearrangement joins TRBV10-3 to TRBJ1-4, with TRBD1 as a possible D gene (5 bases). The V gene lost 0 bases and the J gene lost 6 bases, with 11 bases spanning the gap. The CDR3 runs to 15 residues. CDR1 and CDR2 (germline): ENHRY, SYGVKD. The chain's CDR3 is CAISESASGDEKLFF. The DNA of the CDR3 is TGTGCCATCAGTGAGTCGGCATCGGGGGATGAAAAACTGTTTTTT.

This clone appeared once. The chain carries TRBV28 and TRBJ1-6; D unclear. Germline values: CDR1 MDHEN, CDR2 SYDVKM. This CDR3 spans 16 amino acids. The V gene lost 6 bases and the J gene lost 0 bases, with 12 bases spanning the gap. CDR3 nucleotides: TGTGCCAGCAGCCCTATAGGGAGCTCCTATAATTCACCCCTCCACTTT. Its protein is CASSPIGSSYNSPLHF.

Here the CDR3 reads CASSVLSGGPSETQYF. CDR3 in DNA: TGTGCCAGCAGCGTCCTTAGCGGGGGCCCCAGTGAGACCCAGTACTTC. The chain recombines TRBV9 with TRBJ2-5; 9 bases align to TRBD2. Germline trimming cut 2 bases from V and 5 bases from J; bases unmatched to any gene: 10. CDR3 size: 16 residues. Germline assignment: CDR1 SGDLS and CDR2 YYNGEE.

The chain links TRBV4-3 to TRBJ1-3; weak D call: TRBD1 (6 bases). V lost 3 bases, J lost 0 bases, and 15 bases lay in between. Per the germline V gene, CDR1 is LGHNA and CDR2 is YSLEER. CDR3 length: 17 residues. DNA for the CDR3: TGCGCCAGCAGCCACAGACGACAGGCCTACTCTGGAAACACCATATATTTT. As protein: CASSHRRQAYSGNTIYF.

This clone was observed a single time. J is TRBJ2-7 and V is TRBV5-1; D might be TRBD1 (6 bases). CDR3 length: 16 residues. Trimming took off 3 bases at V and 3 bases at J, with 19 bases between the two ends. The V gene's germline CDR1 is SGHRS and CDR2 YFSETQ. The DNA of the CDR3 is TGCGCCAGCAGCTCACAGGGTTCCTACCCCGTCTACGAGCAGTACTTC. The encoded protein is CASSSQGSYPVYEQYF.

The rearrangement uses TRBV7-3 and TRBJ2-5; no firm D call. With 5 bases removed from V and 5 bases from J, the gap between germline ends came to 12 bases. Per the germline V gene, CDR1 is SGHTA and CDR2 is FQGTGA. This CDR3 has 13 amino acids. The CDR3 DNA sequence: TGTGCCAGCAGCCCAAAAATTCGGGAGACCCAGTACTTC. This sequence encodes CASSPKIRETQYF.

The chain uses TRBV18 and TRBJ1-4; 11 nucleotides agree with TRBD1. The CDR3 is made up of 14 amino acids. In germline, CDR1 is KGHSH, CDR2 LQKENI. With V trimmed by 6 bases and J by 8 bases, 5 bases remained unmatched. The CDR3 loop is CASSGQGGIEKLFF. In nucleotides, the CDR3 is TGTGCCAGCTCGGGACAGGGGGGCATCGAAAAACTGTTTTTT.

The V and J genes are TRBV25-1 and TRBJ2-5; 13 positions agree with TRBD2. Germline V gene lookup returns CDR1 MGHDK and CDR2 SYGVNS. The junction had 3 bases not matched to a gene; V was cut back by 6 bases and J by 2 bases. This CDR3 is 15 amino acids long. CDR3 residues: CASRTSGRPQETQYF. CDR3 nucleotide sequence: TGTGCCAGCAGGACTAGCGGGAGGCCGCAAGAGACCCAGTACTTC.

The J gene is TRBJ1-5, the V gene TRBV6-1, with D maybe TRBD1 (5 bases). The V end lost 2 bases, the J end lost 5 bases, and 16 bases lay between the germline ends. Germline V gene lookup returns CDR1 MNHNS and CDR2 SASEGT. This CDR3 has 16 amino acids. The CDR3, as DNA: TGTGCCAGCAGTGAACGCAGGGCGTCAGGCGATCAGCCCCAGCATTTT. Its protein product is CASSERRASGDQPQHF.

This sequence joins TRBV5-5 and TRBJ2-2; 9 bases agree with TRBD2. The germline gives CDR1 SGHKS, CDR2 YYEKEE (reference sequence). With V trimmed by 4 bases and J by 3 bases, 10 bases remained unmatched. CDR3 length equals 17 residues. The CDR3 reads CASSRLSGGSYTGELFF. CDR3 nucleotides: TGTGCCAGCAGCCGACTAAGCGGGGGGTCTTACACCGGGGAGCTGTTTTTT.

J is TRBJ2-3 and V is TRBV6-5; the D gene is possibly TRBD2 (7 bases). V was shortened by 11 bases and J by 5 bases, with 20 bases between the two germline ends. There are 14 residues in the CDR3. Germline loops: CDR1 MNHEY, CDR2 SVGAGI. Here the CDR3 DNA reads TGTGCCGCCCCTTTGTCGGGGGGCTTAGATACGCAGTATTTT. Encoded protein: CAAPLSGGLDTQYF.

This rearrangement joins TRBV28 to TRBJ1-4, with unresolved D. V lost 6 bases and J 10 bases, leaving 15 bases between the germline ends. The CDR3 runs to 13 residues. The V gene's germline CDR1 is MDHEN and CDR2 SYDVKM. The CDR3 here is CASSPGWGVKLFF. DNA of the CDR3: TGTGCCAGCAGCCCGGGGTGGGGAGTAAAACTGTTTTTT.

V is TRBV28 and J is TRBJ2-3; TRBD1 might be the D (8 bases). The CDR3 totals 15 residues. The germline gives CDR1 MDHEN, CDR2 SYDVKM. The V gene lost 4 bases and the J gene lost 3 bases, with 14 bases spanning the gap. The CDR3 loop reads CASSSYRGGTDTQYF. The DNA for the CDR3 is TGTGCCAGCAGTTCGTACAGGGGGGGGACAGATACGCAGTATTTT.

The rearrangement joins TRBV3-1 (or the pseudogene TRBV3-2) to TRBJ2-5, with 7 bases identical to TRBD2. CDR1 and CDR2 from the germline V gene are LGHDT and YNNKEL (reference sequence). V was pared by 0 bases and J by 6 bases, with 10 bases of the junction left unmatched. The CDR3 sequence is 16 residues long. The CDR3 bases are TGTGCCAGCAGCCAAGATCTCGGCGGGGGTGGGCAGACCCAGTACTTC. Translated: CASSQDLGGGGQTQYF.

This chain uses TRBV10-1 with TRBJ2-7; 8 nucleotides line up with TRBD2. There are 13 residues in the CDR3. V was clipped by 3 bases and J by 7 bases; unmatched bases: 5. From germline, CDR1 is WNHNN and CDR2 SYGVQD (reference sequence). The CDR3 bases are TGCGCCAGCAGTGAAATAGCGGGGAATGAGCAGTACTTC. Protein sequence: CASSEIAGNEQYF.

The chain employs TRBV14 and TRBJ2-5; TRBD1 matches at 8 bases. Germline V lookup: CDR1 SGHDN, CDR2 FVKESK. This CDR3 has 15 residues. The V segment lost 4 bases and the J segment 4 bases; nucleotides outside the gene matches: 8. The CDR3 sequence: CASSPRQGRRETQYF. In nucleotides, the CDR3 is TGTGCCAGCAGCCCCCGACAGGGGCGGCGAGAGACCCAGTACTTC.

The genes are TRBV19 and TRBJ1-5; D is uncertain. CDR3 length equals 16 residues. V was cut by 3 bases and J by 6 bases, with 18 bases left in between. Germline V gives CDR1 LNHDA, CDR2 SQIVND (reference sequence). The CDR3 coding sequence is TGTGCCAGTAGTATCGGCGGAGGCCTTGGGAGTCAGCCCCAGCATTTT. Its translation is CASSIGGGLGSQPQHF.

The V call is TRBV7-2, the J call TRBJ1-1, with 10 nucleotides matching TRBD1. Trimming at V came to 6 bases and at J to 4 bases, leaving 20 bases not matched to a gene. Per the germline V gene, CDR1 is SGHTA and CDR2 is FQGNSA. The CDR3 covers 19 residues. CDR3 in amino acids: CASRDASGGTGVLGTEAFF. In DNA form, the CDR3 reads TGTGCCAGCAGGGACGCGAGTGGGGGGACAGGGGTGTTGGGCACTGAAGCTTTCTTT. The variable domain in full, with the rest retrieved from reference TRBV7-2 and TRBJ1-1, is GAGVSQSPSNKVTEKGKDVELRCDPISGHTALYWYRQSLGQGLEFLIYFQGNSAPDKSGLPSDRFSAERTGGSVSTLTIQRTQQEDSAVYLCASRDASGGTGVLGTEAFFGQGTRLTVV.

This clone occurred once. A read error may produce the germline difference seen at one junction end. CDR3 nucleotide sequence: TGCGCCAGCAGCCAATTACAGGGGAACGCTGAAGCTTTCTTT. Residues: CASSQLQGNAEAFF. The rearrangement joins TRBV4-3 to TRBJ1-1; TRBD1 matches 7 bases. The CDR3 sequence is 14 residues long. Germline loops: CDR1 LGHNA, CDR2 YSLEER.

The chain recombines TRBV19 with TRBJ2-7, with 7 bases that match TRBD1. V shed 6 bases, J shed 6 bases, and the junction held 20 bases outside the gene matches. The CDR3 consists of 17 residues. Looked up from germline, CDR1 is LNHDA and CDR2 is SQIVND (reference sequence). This CDR3 is CASSPPATGTVRTEQYF. The CDR3 bases are TGTGCCAGTAGCCCCCCCGCCACCGGGACAGTGAGGACCGAGCAGTACTTC. Full variable domain (remainder filled in from reference TRBV19 and TRBJ2-7): DGGITQSPKYLFRKEGQNVTLSCEQNLNHDAMYWYRQDPGQGLRLIYYSQIVNDFQKGDIAEGYSVSREKKESFPLTVTSAQKNPTAFYLCASSPPATGTVRTEQYFGPGTRLTVT.

The chain has TRBV6-2 or TRBV6-3 and TRBJ1-1; 9 bases align to TRBD1. The CDR3 consists of 14 residues. Germline-derived CDR1 and CDR2 are MNHEY and SVGEGT. V shed 5 bases and J 5 bases; nucleotides not matched to a gene: 6. CDR3 in amino acids: CASSQTGGWTEAFF. The CDR3 DNA follows: TGTGCCAGCAGTCAGACAGGGGGATGGACTGAAGCTTTCTTT.

This clone was detected once. The genes are TRBV7-2 and TRBJ2-7; 8 positions agree with TRBD1. V was pared by 0 bases and J by 2 bases, with 3 bases of the junction left unmatched. The CDR3 extends over 15 amino acids. CDR1 and CDR2 (germline): SGHTA, FQGNSA. CDR3: CASSLAWTGTYEQYF. Written as DNA, the CDR3 is TGTGCCAGCAGCTTAGCTTGGACAGGGACCTACGAGCAGTACTTC. Full variable domain (remainder filled in from reference TRBV7-2 and TRBJ2-7): GAGVSQSPSNKVTEKGKDVELRCDPISGHTALYWYRQSLGQGLEFLIYFQGNSAPDKSGLPSDRFSAERTGGSVSTLTIQRTQQEDSAVYLCASSLAWTGTYEQYFGPGTRLTVT.

The V gene is TRBV5-4, the J gene TRBJ2-3, with 9 nucleotides matching TRBD2. The V segment lost 7 bases and the J segment 0 bases; nucleotides outside the gene matches: 3. The CDR3 is 14 amino acids. Per the germline V gene, CDR1 is SGHNT and CDR2 is YYREEE (reference sequence). The CDR3 is CASESGGSTDTQYF. In nucleotides, the CDR3 is TGTGCCAGCGAAAGCGGGGGGAGCACAGATACGCAGTATTTT.

This clone was counted a few times. CDR3 nucleotides: TGTGCCAGCTCTGGGACAAACTACGAGCAGTACTTC. It yields the protein CASSGTNYEQYF. The rearrangement joins TRBV18 to TRBJ2-7; a possible D gene is TRBD1 (6 bases). The V end lost 6 bases, the J end lost 3 bases, and 9 bases lay between the germline ends. Germline-derived CDR1 and CDR2 are KGHSH and LQKENI. The CDR3 totals 12 residues.

The gene calls are TRBV5-1 and TRBJ2-5; tentative D call: TRBD2 (6 bases). CDR3 size: 15 residues. Germline lookup yields CDR1 SGHRS and CDR2 YFSETQ. V was pared by 3 bases and J by 6 bases, with 18 bases between. The CDR3 sequence: CASSSDRGGGQTQYF. CDR3 coding DNA: TGCGCCAGCAGCTCCGATCGGGGAGGAGGACAGACCCAGTACTTC.

The rearrangement joins TRBV15 to TRBJ1-5; D unclear. This CDR3 region has 12 residues. V lost 1 base, J lost 5 bases, and 3 bases lay in between. Germline V CDR1 and CDR2: LNHNV, YYDKDF (reference sequence). The CDR3: CATSRVDQPQHF. For the CDR3, the DNA is TGTGCCACCAGCAGAGTCGATCAGCCCCAGCATTTT.

The chain employs TRBV6-5 and TRBJ1-1; D ambiguous. The V and J ends lost 7 bases and 0 bases respectively, with 6 bases between them. This CDR3 is built from 12 residues. The V gene's germline CDR1 is MNHEY and CDR2 SVGAGI. The CDR3 is CASNWLNTEAFF. CDR3 coding DNA: TGTGCCAGCAACTGGTTGAACACTGAAGCTTTCTTT.